These 26 T cell receptor beta chains share one sample of origin, sequenced in a study of shared clonotypes between healthy human individuals. In the naive CD8 group, cells lacked CD45RO and were positively selected for CCR7, so terminally differentiated effector memory CD45RA+ cells were left out. Repertoires were generated with immunoSEQ multiplex PCR, while TCRdb's copy carries only in-frame clones and drops some. This sample carries about 2.2 million clones, more than 85% of them seen once, and the ten largest clones take about 1.8%. Sequencing was performed on naive CD8+ T cells from PBMCs. All receptors come from a man between 18 and 35 years old in good health. Some clones in this sample may be carry-over from other donors' samples.

This clone has only one observation. This chain uses TRBV6-6 with TRBJ2-7; tentative D call: TRBD1 (6 bases). Germline lookup yields CDR1 MNHNY and CDR2 SVGAGI (reference sequence). The length of the CDR3 is 16 residues. Trimming shortened V by 0 bases and J by 4 bases, and 16 bases separated the two germline ends. DNA for the CDR3: TGTGCCAGCAGTTACTCTGGCAGGGGAGAACGGTACGAGCAGTACTTC. It codes for CASSYSGRGERYEQYF.

Points on this clone: Within the sample, other DNA sequences also encode this same CDR3. The CDR3 loop reads CASSIGDTGELFF. Here the CDR3 DNA reads TGTGCCAGTAGTATCGGTGACACCGGGGAGCTGTTTTTT. The chain has TRBV19 and TRBJ2-2; D gene unclear. The length of the CDR3 is 13 residues. CDR1 LNHDA and CDR2 SQIVND come from the germline V gene (reference sequence). Trimming left V 3 bases short and J 3 bases short, with 5 bases between.

This chain links TRBV5-6 with TRBJ2-3; TRBD2 agrees at 7 bases. Trimming cost V 5 bases and J 2 bases; bases outside gene matches: 11. Germline CDR1 reads SGHDT; CDR2 reads YYEEEE. CDR3 size: 16 residues. The CDR3 here is CASSSLAAYHTDTQYF. The CDR3 nucleotides read TGTGCCAGCAGTTCTCTAGCGGCCTATCACACAGATACGCAGTATTTT.

V and J are TRBV9 and TRBJ2-1; 14 bases line up with TRBD2. With 0 bases clipped from V and 6 bases from J, the junction kept 2 bases outside the gene matches. Germline CDR1 is SGDLS and CDR2 is YYNGEE. CDR3 length equals 16 residues. CDR3 bases: TGTGCCAGCAGCGTAGTAGGACTAGCGGGAGGCAATGAGCAGTTCTTC. It yields the protein CASSVVGLAGGNEQFF.

The rearrangement joins TRBV11-2 to TRBJ2-7, with 13 positions matching TRBD2. Unmatched junction bases numbered 16, after V lost 0 bases and J lost 5 bases. This CDR3 is 20 amino acids long. Germline values: CDR1 SGHAT, CDR2 FQNNGV. The CDR3, as DNA: TGTGCCAGCAGCTTAGACTCCCCAACCGGGACTAGCGGGAAAACCGACGAGCAGTACTTC. It is translated as CASSLDSPTGTSGKTDEQYF.

Note on this clone: Other DNA sequences from this sample encode an identical CDR3 as well. The V and J genes are TRBV6-5 and TRBJ1-3; D may be TRBD1 (5 bases). Germline V gives CDR1 MNHEY, CDR2 SVGAGI. Trimming left V 0 bases short and J 1 base short, with 7 bases between. The CDR3 runs 15 residues. The CDR3 protein is CASSYSGGSGNTIYF. The CDR3 DNA reads TGTGCCAGCAGTTACTCCGGGGGTTCTGGAAACACCATATATTTT.

The chain recombines TRBV7-6 with TRBJ1-1; no clear D. This CDR3 contains 15 residues. V lost 2 bases and J lost 0, with 10 bases in between. In germline, CDR1 is SGHVS, CDR2 FNYEAQ. The chain's CDR3 is CASSLNNGLNTEAFF. As DNA, the CDR3 is TGTGCCAGCAGCTTAAACAACGGATTGAACACTGAAGCTTTCTTT.

The chain joins TRBV5-8 to TRBJ1-3; D remains unclear. V was trimmed by 0 bases and J by 7 bases, leaving 17 bases between them. Germline CDR1 reads SGHTS; CDR2 reads YDEGEE. The CDR3 length is 16 residues. The CDR3 here is CASSLVGEGVWNTIYF. CDR3 nucleotides: TGTGCCAGCAGCTTGGTTGGAGAAGGAGTGTGGAACACCATATATTTT.

This clone was seen just once. The genes are TRBV27 and TRBJ2-1; the D gene is possibly TRBD2 (5 bases). V lost 7 bases and J 4 bases, leaving 20 bases between the germline ends. The germline V gene has CDR1 MNHEY and CDR2 SMNVEV (reference sequence). There are 16 residues in the CDR3. In DNA, the CDR3 is TGTGCCAGCAAGGCTTTAGGGTTCGGGGTTTACAATGAGCAGTTCTTC. Protein product: CASKALGFGVYNEQFF.

In regard to this clone: This CDR3 is also generated by other DNA sequences in the sample. V is TRBV7-9 and J is TRBJ2-3; perhaps TRBD2 as D (6 bases). Trimming shortened V by 5 bases and J by 3 bases, and 15 bases separated the two germline ends. The germline V gene encodes CDR1 SEHNR and CDR2 FQNEAQ (reference sequence). This CDR3 contains 15 residues. CDR3 DNA sequence: TGTGCCAGCAGCCCCGGGACTTCGGGGACAGATACGCAGTATTTT. Amino acid sequence: CASSPGTSGTDTQYF.

The V gene is TRBV27, the J gene TRBJ2-1; D ambiguous. Germline V lookup: CDR1 MNHEY, CDR2 SMNVEV (reference sequence). Trimming stripped 5 bases from V and 5 bases from J, with 7 bases between. The CDR3 is 12 residues long. CDR3 nucleotides: TGTGCCAGCAGTCCAATAAACAATGAGCAGTTCTTC. It is translated as CASSPINNEQFF.

The CDR3 region is CARTGTATYEQYF. The CDR3 bases are TGTGCCAGGACCGGGACAGCCACCTACGAGCAGTACTTC. The chain couples TRBV19 to TRBJ2-7; 7 positions match TRBD1. Germline CDR1 reads LNHDA; CDR2 reads SQIVND (reference sequence). V lost 9 bases and J lost 2; bases outside the gene matches: 7. The CDR3 has 13 residues.

The genes are TRBV4-1 and TRBJ2-1; 10 bases map to TRBD2. The CDR3 sequence is 19 residues long. With 0 bases clipped from V and 7 bases from J, the junction kept 15 bases outside the gene matches. Germline values: CDR1 MGHRA, CDR2 YSYEKL. The CDR3 spells CASSQDLGSLAGEGNEQFF. DNA of the CDR3: TGCGCCAGCAGCCAAGATCTGGGGTCCCTAGCGGGAGAGGGAAATGAGCAGTTCTTC.

The rearrangement joins TRBV9 to TRBJ2-7; TRBD2 is a possible D gene (5 bases). V lost 4 bases and J 2 bases, leaving 16 bases between the germline ends. Germline V gene sequence: CDR1 SGDLS, CDR2 YYNGEE. There are 15 residues in the CDR3. CDR3 protein: CASSPSGSATYEQYF. Here the CDR3 DNA reads TGTGCCAGCAGCCCCTCGGGTAGCGCGACCTACGAGCAGTACTTC.

This chain uses TRBV9 with TRBJ1-5, with a weak D call TRBD1 (5 bases). Germline CDR1 is SGDLS and CDR2 is YYNGEE. The CDR3 has 17 amino acids. Trimming took 1 base from V and 2 from J, leaving 16 bases between them. CDR3 sequence (DNA): TGTGCCAGCAGCGTAATGGGGGGTCCGAGAGGCAATCAGCCCCAGCATTTT. Amino acids: CASSVMGGPRGNQPQHF.

The chain uses TRBV7-9 and TRBJ2-5; 9 bases are shared with TRBD1. The closer fit of TRBJ2-7 to the DNA end suggests the J call may be wrong. CDR3 length equals 15 residues. Germline CDR1 and CDR2: SEHNR and FQNEAQ (reference sequence). CDR3 amino acids: CASSQRTGAHSEQYF. CDR3 DNA sequence: TGTGCCAGCAGCCAACGGACAGGGGCCCATTCCGAGCAGTACTTC.

This clone showed up just once. This chain connects TRBV29-1 to TRBJ2-1, with 10 bases fitting TRBD2. V shed 3 bases, J shed 4 bases, and the junction held 9 bases outside the gene matches. CDR3 size: 16 residues. Germline CDR1 is SQVTM and CDR2 is ANQGSEA. CDR3 DNA: TGCAGCGTTGAGGACCTAGCGGGAGTTCTGTACAATGAGCAGTTCTTC. It translates to CSVEDLAGVLYNEQFF.

CDR3 sequence reads: CATPGKTNEKLFF. The CDR3 DNA reads as TGTGCCACCCCAGGGAAAACTAATGAAAAACTGTTTTTT. The chain carries TRBV6-1 and TRBJ1-4, with D possibly matching TRBD1 (5 bases). CDR3 length: 13 amino acids. Germline CDR1 MNHNS, CDR2 SASEGT. Trimming removed 10 bases at V and 1 base at J, with 10 bases between.

This chain links TRBV7-8 with TRBJ2-7; D assignment may be TRBD1 or TRBD2 (5 bases each). The V and J ends lost 1 base and 3 bases respectively, with 16 bases between them. The germline V gene has CDR1 SGHVS and CDR2 FQNEAQ. CDR3 size: 16 residues. CDR3 coding DNA: TGTGCCAGCAGCTTAGTCTTGGGGGAAGTTCTCTACGAGCAGTACTTC. This codes for CASSLVLGEVLYEQYF.

The chain joins TRBV6-5 to TRBJ2-3; D is unresolved. From germline, CDR1 is MNHEY and CDR2 SVGAGI. The CDR3 length is 11 residues. The V and J ends lost 2 bases and 11 bases respectively, with 8 bases between them. CDR3 sequence: CASSYGGEQYF. CDR3 DNA: TGTGCCAGCAGTTACGGCGGCGAGCAGTATTTT.

The chain combines TRBV5-6 with TRBJ1-2, with D unclear. CDR1 is SGHDT and CDR2 is YYEEEE in the germline V gene. Between the trimmed V and J ends, which lost 4 bases and 8 bases, there was a span of 15 bases. CDR3 length: 13 residues. This chain's CDR3 is CASSKSTSKGYTF. The CDR3 DNA follows: TGTGCCAGCAGCAAATCCACGTCGAAGGGCTACACCTTC.

The chain is built from TRBV30 and TRBJ1-2; 7 nucleotides align to TRBD1. With V trimmed by 8 bases and J by 4 bases, 7 bases remained unmatched. This CDR3 region has 12 residues. Per germline, CDR1 GTSNPN and CDR2 SVGIG (reference sequence). DNA of the CDR3: TGTGCCCTCCGGCCAGGGGGCTATGGCTACACCTTC. Residues: CALRPGGYGYTF.

In regard to this clone: The sample has other DNA sequences that encode this CDR3 too. The V and J genes are TRBV7-9 and TRBJ1-2; D is unresolved. This CDR3 spans 12 amino acids. The ends were cut back, 2 bases at V and 2 bases at J, with 3 bases in the middle. In germline, CDR1 is SEHNR, CDR2 FQNEAQ (reference sequence). CDR3 residues: CASSLFNYGYTF. The CDR3 nucleotides read TGTGCCAGCAGCTTATTCAACTATGGCTACACCTTC.

This chain links TRBV19 with TRBJ2-7, with D perhaps matching TRBD2 (5 bases). Germline lookup yields CDR1 LNHDA and CDR2 SQIVND (reference sequence). The CDR3 extends over 14 amino acids. Trimming stripped 6 bases from V and 5 bases from J, with 17 bases between. The CDR3, as DNA: TGTGCCAGTAGCCTCTACGGGGTGGTCCACGAGCAGTACTTC. Encoded protein: CASSLYGVVHEQYF.

With regard to this clone: Different DNA sequences within this sample yield the same CDR3. CDR3 in amino acids: CASLGPSSYNEQFF. CDR3 DNA: TGTGCCAGCCTAGGGCCCAGCTCCTACAATGAGCAGTTCTTC. V is TRBV2 and J is TRBJ2-1; D remains unclear. The CDR3 covers 14 residues. With 8 bases removed from V and 0 bases from J, the gap between germline ends came to 11 bases. The germline gives CDR1 SNHLY, CDR2 FYNNEI.

The chain carries TRBV7-2 and TRBJ2-5, with 10 positions matching TRBD1. This CDR3 contains 17 residues. The germline V gene has CDR1 SGHTA and CDR2 FQGNSA. After removal of 5 bases from V and 2 bases from J, the junction contained 11 bases not matched to a gene. The CDR3, as DNA: TGTGCCAGCAGCGCCGGCACTGGGACAGGGGTGCAAGAGACCCAGTACTTC. Translating it yields CASSAGTGTGVQETQYF.